The following is a TCR beta chain sequence with its context. No antigen is known for it. A single record per CDR3 protein comes from TCRdb applying MiXCR to the RT-PCR reads. Of hundreds of thousands of distinct CDR3 sequences listed, approximately 14% were seen once; the top ten hold more than 9%. The data stem from a study of response to subunit inactivated influenza vaccine. Findings of the study overall: Only a handful of new T cells, the authors suggested, are recruited with each seasonal influenza vaccination.

The TCR comes from a man aged 50-59 years who received an inactivated influenza vaccine. This sample comprised PBMCs from blood, obtained 12 days after vaccination.

Here the CDR3 DNA reads TGTGCCAGCAGCCAAGAAGGAACGACAGGGATCCGGACCGGGGAGCTGTTTTTT. It yields the protein CASSQEGTTGIRTGELFF. V usage is TRBV3-1 and J usage is TRBJ2-2, with TRBD1 identical over 7 bases. Germline V gene lookup returns CDR1 LGHDT and CDR2 YNNKEL (reference sequence). The CDR3 runs to 18 residues. V shed 0 bases and J 5 bases; nucleotides not matched to a gene: 12.